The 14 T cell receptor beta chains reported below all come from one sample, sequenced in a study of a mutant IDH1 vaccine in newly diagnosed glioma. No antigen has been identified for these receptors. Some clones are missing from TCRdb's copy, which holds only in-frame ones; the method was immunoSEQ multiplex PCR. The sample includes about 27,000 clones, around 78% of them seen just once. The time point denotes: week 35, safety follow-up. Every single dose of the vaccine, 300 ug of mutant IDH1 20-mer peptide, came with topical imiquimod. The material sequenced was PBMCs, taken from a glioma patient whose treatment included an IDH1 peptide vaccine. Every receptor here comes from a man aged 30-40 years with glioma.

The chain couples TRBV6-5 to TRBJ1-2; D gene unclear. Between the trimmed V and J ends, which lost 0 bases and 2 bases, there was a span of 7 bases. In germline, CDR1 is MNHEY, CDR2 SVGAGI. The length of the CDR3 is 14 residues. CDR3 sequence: CASSYSGSNYGYTF. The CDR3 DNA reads TGTGCCAGCAGTTACTCAGGTAGCAACTATGGCTACACCTTC.

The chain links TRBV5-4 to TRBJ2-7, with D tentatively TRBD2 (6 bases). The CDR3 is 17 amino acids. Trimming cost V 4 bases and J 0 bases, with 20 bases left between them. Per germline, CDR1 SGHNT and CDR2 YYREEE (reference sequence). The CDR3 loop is CASSARYSGLSSYEQYF. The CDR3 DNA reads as TGTGCCAGCAGCGCCCGCTATAGCGGATTAAGCTCCTACGAGCAGTACTTC.

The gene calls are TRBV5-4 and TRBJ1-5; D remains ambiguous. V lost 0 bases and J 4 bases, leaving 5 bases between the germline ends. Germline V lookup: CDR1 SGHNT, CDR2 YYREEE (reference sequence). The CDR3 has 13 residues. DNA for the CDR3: TGTGCCAGCAGCTTGGAACCTAATCAGCCCCAGCATTTT. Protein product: CASSLEPNQPQHF. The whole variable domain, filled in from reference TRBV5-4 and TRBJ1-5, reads ETGVTQSPTHLIKTRGQQVTLRCSSQSGHNTVSWYQQALGQGPQFIFQYYREEENGRGNFPPRFSGLQFPNYSSELNVNALELDDSALYLCASSLEPNQPQHFGDGTRLSIL.

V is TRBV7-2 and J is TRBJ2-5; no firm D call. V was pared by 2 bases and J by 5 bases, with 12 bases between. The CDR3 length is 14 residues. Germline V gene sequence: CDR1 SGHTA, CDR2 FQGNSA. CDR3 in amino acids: CASSLSLSAETQYF. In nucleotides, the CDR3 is TGTGCCAGCAGCTTATCTCTGAGTGCTGAGACCCAGTACTTC.

CDR3: CASSHLLAGGPRYNEQFF. The CDR3 DNA reads TGTGCCAGCAGCCATCTACTAGCGGGAGGGCCGAGGTACAATGAGCAGTTCTTC. The chain couples TRBV14 to TRBJ2-1; 13 nucleotides agree with TRBD2. CDR1 and CDR2 (germline): SGHDN, FVKESK. The V segment lost 3 bases and the J segment 4 bases; nucleotides outside the gene matches: 9. This CDR3 has 18 amino acids.

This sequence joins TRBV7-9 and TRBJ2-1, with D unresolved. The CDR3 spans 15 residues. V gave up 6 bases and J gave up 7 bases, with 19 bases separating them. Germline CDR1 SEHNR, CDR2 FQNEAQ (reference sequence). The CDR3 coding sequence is TGTGCCAGCAGACTTATGAACAGCCCTGGGAATGAGCAGTTCTTC. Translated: CASRLMNSPGNEQFF. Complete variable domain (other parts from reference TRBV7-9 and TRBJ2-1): DTGVSQNPRHKITKRGQNVTFRCDPISEHNRLYWYRQTLGQGPEFLTYFQNEAQLEKSRLLSDRFSAERPKGSFSTLEIQRTEQGDSAMYLCASRLMNSPGNEQFFGPGTRLTVL.

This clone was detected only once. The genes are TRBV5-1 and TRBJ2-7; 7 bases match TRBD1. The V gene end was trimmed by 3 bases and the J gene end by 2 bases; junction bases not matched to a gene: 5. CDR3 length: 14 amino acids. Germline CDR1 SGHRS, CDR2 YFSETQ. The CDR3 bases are TGCGCCAGCAGCTCCGGGACAGCCACCTACGAGCAGTACTTC. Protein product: CASSSGTATYEQYF.

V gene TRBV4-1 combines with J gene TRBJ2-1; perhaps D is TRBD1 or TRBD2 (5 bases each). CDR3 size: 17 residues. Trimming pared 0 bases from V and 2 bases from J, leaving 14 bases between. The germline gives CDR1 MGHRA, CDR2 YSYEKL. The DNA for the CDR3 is TGCGCCAGCAGCCAAGATGATATCGGGGACGCCTACAATGAGCAGTTCTTC. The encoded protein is CASSQDDIGDAYNEQFF.

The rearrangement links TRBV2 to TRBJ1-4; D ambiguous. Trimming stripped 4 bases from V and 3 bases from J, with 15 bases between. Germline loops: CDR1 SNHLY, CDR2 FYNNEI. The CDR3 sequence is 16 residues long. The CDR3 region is CASSGYAGSPNEKLFF. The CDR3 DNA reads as TGTGCCAGCAGTGGGTATGCGGGGAGCCCTAATGAAAAACTGTTTTTT.

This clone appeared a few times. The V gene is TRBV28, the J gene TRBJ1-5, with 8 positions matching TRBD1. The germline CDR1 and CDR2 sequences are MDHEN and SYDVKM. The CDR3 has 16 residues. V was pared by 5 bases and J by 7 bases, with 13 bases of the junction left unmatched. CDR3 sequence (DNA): TGTGCCAGCAGTCCCCCGACAGGGGCGCGTATACAGCCCCAGCATTTT. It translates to CASSPPTGARIQPQHF.

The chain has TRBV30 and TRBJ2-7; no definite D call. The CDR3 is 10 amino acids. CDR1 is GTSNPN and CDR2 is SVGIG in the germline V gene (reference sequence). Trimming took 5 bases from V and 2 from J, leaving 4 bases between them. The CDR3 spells CAWGTYEQYF. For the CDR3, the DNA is TGTGCCTGGGGGACCTACGAGCAGTACTTC.

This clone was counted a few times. The DNA of the CDR3 is TGTGCCTGGAGTAGAGACAGGGCGGGTCCTGAAGCTTTCTTT. It specifies CAWSRDRAGPEAFF. This chain uses TRBV30 with TRBJ1-1; 7 bases match TRBD1. This CDR3 is 14 amino acids long. Germline assignment: CDR1 GTSNPN and CDR2 SVGIG (reference sequence). V trimming: 2 bases; J trimming: 6 bases; junction bases outside the gene matches: 9.

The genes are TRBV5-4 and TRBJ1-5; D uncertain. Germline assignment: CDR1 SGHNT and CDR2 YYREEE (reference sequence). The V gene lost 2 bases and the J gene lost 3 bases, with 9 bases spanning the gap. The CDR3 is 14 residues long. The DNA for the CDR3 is TGTGCCAGCAGCTTTAAGGGTTCCAATCAGCCCCAGCATTTT. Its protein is CASSFKGSNQPQHF.

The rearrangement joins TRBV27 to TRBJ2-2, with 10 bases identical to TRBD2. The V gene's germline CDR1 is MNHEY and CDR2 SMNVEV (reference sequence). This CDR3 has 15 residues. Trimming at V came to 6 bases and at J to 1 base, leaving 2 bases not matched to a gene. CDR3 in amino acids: CASSRLAGNTGELFF. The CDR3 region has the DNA TGTGCCAGCAGCCGACTAGCGGGGAACACCGGGGAGCTGTTTTTT.